These T cell receptor beta chains were read from a single sample in a study of T cells in Graves' hyperthyroidism and ophthalmopathy. TCRdb re-called the multiplex PCR reads with MiXCR, one entry per CDR3 protein. The sample lists about 300,000 distinct CDR3 sequences, around 17% seen once, with 33% in the top ten. Sequencing input: blood. These TCRs come from a man aged 25 to 40 with Graves' hyperthyroidism. CDR3s include the opening cysteine and the closing phenylalanine or tryptophan. D genes are given only for firm matches.

J gene | D gene | V gene | CDR3 protein
TRBJ2-7 | - | TRBV5-1 | CASSLAREQYF
TRBJ2-2 | - | TRBV6-1 | CASSEIAQGELFF
TRBJ1-5 | - | TRBV6-1 | CASSRPNNQPQHF
TRBJ2-3 | TRBD1 | TRBV2 | CASNIPGQGYFTDTQYF
TRBJ1-6 | - | TRBV7-2 | CASSFRGGGNSPLHF
TRBJ2-1 | - | TRBV6-1 | CASSYSAGAEQFF
TRBJ2-2 | - | TRBV30 | CAWSVDRTGELFF
TRBJ1-1 | TRBD1 | TRBV7-2 | CASSLRGQMNTEAFF
TRBJ1-2 | - | TRBV7-2 | CASSSEGQASYGYTF
TRBJ1-1 | - | TRBV9 | CASSADSLNTEAFF
TRBJ1-6 | - | TRBV30 | CAWSVGVSPLHF
TRBJ2-2 | - | TRBV9 | CASSVEGNTGELFF
TRBJ1-5 | - | TRBV20-1 | CSARDGGPGQPQHF
TRBJ1-4 | - | TRBV6-1 | CASSTTAYNEKLFF
TRBJ2-3 | TRBD2 | TRBV6-1 | CASGPSGTSGADTQYF
TRBJ1-6 | - | TRBV7-6 | CASGRGGGSPLHF
TRBJ1-1 | - | TRBV19 | CATGPLSLAFF
TRBJ1-1 | - | TRBV27 | CASSFGPGLTEAFF
TRBJ2-7 | TRBD2 | TRBV19 | CASSIDGTSRYEQYF
TRBJ2-1 | TRBD2 | TRBV3-1 | CASSRLAGGPYNEQFF
TRBJ2-7 | TRBD1 | TRBV12-3/TRBV12-4 | CASSGTGGRGYEQYF
TRBJ2-6 | - | TRBV5-1 | CASSLESGAGANVLTF
TRBJ2-1 | - | TRBV5-1 | CASSQIPFGGHNEQFF
TRBJ2-1 | TRBD2 | TRBV4-2 | CASSFRGQRESLEQFF
TRBJ2-1 | - | TRBV5-1 | CASSLQRNSYNEQFF
TRBJ2-5 | - | TRBV27 | CASSLWGGGEVTQYF
TRBJ1-2 | - | TRBV19 | CASSISRSGGYTF
TRBJ1-1 | - | TRBV10-2 | CASSAQLQNTEAFF
TRBJ2-6 | TRBD1 | TRBV6-1 | CASSRTGVWTGANVLTF
TRBJ2-7 | TRBD2 | TRBV7-8 | CASSSAGGAYEQYF
TRBJ2-3 | - | TRBV30 | CAWSDGASTDTQYF
TRBJ2-1 | - | TRBV18 | CASSSTAGSDYYNEQFF
TRBJ2-3 | - | TRBV6-6 | CASSYSIQADTQYF
TRBJ2-3 | - | TRBV20-1 | CSAGRGGTDTQYF
TRBJ2-2 | - | TRBV7-3 | CASSLMGRTGELFF
TRBJ2-5 | - | TRBV20-1 | CSAEITRQETQYF
TRBJ2-2 | - | TRBV6-1 | CASSAGPITGELFF
TRBJ2-7 | - | TRBV3-1 | CASSQTTNEQYF
TRBJ2-2 | TRBD2 | TRBV5-5 | CASSLWIAGVEELFF
TRBJ2-7 | TRBD1 | TRBV5-5 | CASSPQTGGFEQYF
TRBJ2-1 | TRBD2 | TRBV7-9 | CASSSKTSGSLNEQFF
TRBJ2-3 | TRBD2 | TRBV20-1 | CSATLAGVDTQYF
TRBJ2-7 | - | TRBV7-3 | CASSPGGDRNYEQYF
TRBJ2-1 | TRBD1 | TRBV7-2 | CASSTEKGQGAYNEQFF
TRBJ2-1 | TRBD2 | TRBV7-8 | CASSTPLAARDNEQFF
TRBJ1-2 | - | TRBV11-1 | CASSLKGPYGYTF
TRBJ2-1 | - | TRBV25-1 | CASSELSGRGAYNEQFF
TRBJ1-1 | TRBD1 | TRBV3-1 | CASSQQDRQNTEAFF
TRBJ2-3 | - | TRBV11-2 | CASTIRGPTDTQYF
TRBJ2-5 | TRBD1 | TRBV18 | CASSPGTGVTQYF
TRBJ2-7 | - | TRBV20-1 | CSAVEEGWYEQYF
TRBJ2-3 | - | TRBV28 | CASWPRGAPLPDTQYF